The rows below give T cell receptor beta chains drawn from one sample of a study of CD8 T cells in ankylosing spondylitis. TCRdb re-called the 5' RACE reads with MiXCR, one entry per CDR3 protein. The sample has a few hundred thousand distinct CDR3 sequences, 20% seen once. Source material: blood, either unsorted or a sorted T cell fraction (not recorded which). These receptors were taken from a male donor with ankylosing spondylitis or in good health (not recorded which). CDR3s include the opening cysteine and the closing phenylalanine or tryptophan. D genes are given only for firm matches. Where a row states a size, it is once, few, many or the class of an expanded clone; other rows omit it.

D gene	V gene	J gene	clone size	CDR3 DNA	CDR3 protein
NA	TRBV29-1	TRBJ1-2	many	TGCAGCGTTGCGGACTATGGCTACACCTTC	CSVADYGYTF
NA	TRBV20-1	TRBJ2-2	NA	TGCAGTGCTAGAGATATCCGGACTCAGAACACCGGGGAGCTGTTTTTT	CSARDIRTQNTGELFF
TRBD1	TRBV2	TRBJ2-2	once	TGTGCCAGCGGAGGACTGACAGGGGGCGCGACCGGGGAGCTGTTTTTT	CASGGLTGGATGELFF
NA	TRBV29-1	TRBJ1-3	NA	TGCAGCGTTGACCCCGCGCGGGCTGGAAACACCATATATTTT	CSVDPARAGNTIYF
TRBD1	TRBV7-7	TRBJ2-1	NA	TGTGCCGGCAGCAGGGACAGGTACAATGAGCAGTTCTTC	CAGSRDRYNEQFF
TRBD2	TRBV20-1	TRBJ2-1	many	TGCAGTGCTAGAGAACTAGCGGGAGTAGGGGAGCAGTTCTTC	CSARELAGVGEQFF
TRBD1	TRBV6-1	TRBJ2-3	NA	TGTGCCAGCAGTGGGAGGGGAACAGGGGGCATTACTGATACGCAGTATTTT	CASSGRGTGGITDTQYF
TRBD1	TRBV20-1	TRBJ2-3	NA	TGCAGTGCTCTGGACAGGCTCACAGATACGCAGTATTTT	CSALDRLTDTQYF
TRBD2	TRBV20-1	TRBJ2-3	NA	TGCAGTGCTAGAGATGCGGGGGTGGCGACAGATACGCAGTATTTT	CSARDAGVATDTQYF
NA	TRBV20-1	TRBJ1-1	many	TGCAGTGCTAGCGTGGGGTCGACTGAAGCTTTCTTT	CSASVGSTEAFF
NA	TRBV9	TRBJ2-2	few	TGTGCCAGCAGCGTAGATCCGGGAGCCACCGGGGAGCTGTTTTTT	CASSVDPGATGELFF
TRBD2	TRBV12-3/TRBV12-4	TRBJ2-4	NA	TGTGCCAGCAGGCAGACCTTAGCGGGGGGGAGGAACATTCAGTACTTC	CASRQTLAGGRNIQYF
TRBD1	TRBV7-6	TRBJ2-5	few	TGTGCCAGCAGGGCAGGGGGTCAAGAGACCCAGTACTTC	CASRAGGQETQYF
NA	TRBV19	TRBJ1-5	NA	TGTGCCAGTCACCGACAGAACAATCAGCCCCAGCATTTT	CASHRQNNQPQHF
TRBD1	TRBV2	TRBJ1-5	NA	TGTGCCAGCTGCGACAGGGGTAGCAATCAGCCCCAGCATTTT	CASCDRGSNQPQHF
TRBD1	TRBV5-4	TRBJ2-3	NA	TGTGCCAGCAGCCCCGGGATTGGACAGGGGTTCGCAGATACGCAGTATTTT	CASSPGIGQGFADTQYF
TRBD1	TRBV20-1	TRBJ1-1	few	TGCAGTGCTAGAGCCCCTACAGGGGGCGGTACTGAAGCTTTCTTT	CSARAPTGGGTEAFF
NA	TRBV20-1	TRBJ2-5	many	TGCAGTACCCGCACGGGCTTACAAGAGACCCAGTACTTC	CSTRTGLQETQYF
NA	TRBV7-3	TRBJ2-3	few	TGTGCCAGCAGCTTAAACGCTGGCACAGATACGCAGTATTTT	CASSLNAGTDTQYF
TRBD1	TRBV6-2/TRBV6-3	TRBJ2-5	NA	TGTGCCAGCAGTCATTCTGGACTTGCTACAGGGGGCAGGGGTCGAGAGACCCAGTACTTC	CASSHSGLATGGRGRETQYF
TRBD2	TRBV20-1	TRBJ2-1	many	TGCAGTGCTTTGGGGCTAGCGGGGGGGCGCAATGAGCAGTTCTTC	CSALGLAGGRNEQFF
TRBD1	TRBV11-1	TRBJ2-2	NA	TGTGCCAGCAGCTTCCGGGACAGGGGTGACACCGGGGAGCTGTTTTTT	CASSFRDRGDTGELFF
TRBD1	TRBV6-1	TRBJ1-6	NA	TGTGCCAGCATCTCCGGGACAGGGATTAATTCACCCCTCCACTTT	CASISGTGINSPLHF
NA	TRBV29-1	TRBJ2-1	many	TGCAGCGCTGGGGGGAGCTCCTACAATGAGCAGTTCTTC	CSAGGSSYNEQFF
NA	TRBV12-3/TRBV12-4	TRBJ1-2	NA	TGTGCCAGCAGTTTTTCAGGGGCCAGCTATGGCTACACCTTC	CASSFSGASYGYTF
NA	TRBV21-1	TRBJ2-1	few	TGTGCCAGCAGCAAAGTAGCCCCCCTCCATGAGCAGTTCTTC	CASSKVAPLHEQFF
TRBD1	TRBV2	TRBJ2-2	few	TGTGCCAGCAGGCCTCCCAGGACAGGGAACACCGGGGAGCTGTTTTTT	CASRPPRTGNTGELFF
NA	TRBV9	TRBJ1-6	few	TGTGCCAGCAGCGTAGCCCCAGGGGAACTGGTTCCCCTCCACTTT	CASSVAPGELVPLHF
NA	TRBV12-3/TRBV12-4	TRBJ2-1	NA	TGTGCCAGCAGTTTAGAAGGGCGTGAGCAGTTCTTC	CASSLEGREQFF